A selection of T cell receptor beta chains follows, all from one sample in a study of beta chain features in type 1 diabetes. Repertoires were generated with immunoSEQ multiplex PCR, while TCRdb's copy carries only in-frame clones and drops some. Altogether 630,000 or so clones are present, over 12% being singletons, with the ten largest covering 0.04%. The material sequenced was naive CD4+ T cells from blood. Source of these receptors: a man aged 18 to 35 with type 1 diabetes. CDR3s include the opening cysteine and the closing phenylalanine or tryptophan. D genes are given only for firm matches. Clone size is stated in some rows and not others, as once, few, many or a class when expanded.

CDR3 protein: CASSQEVDTQYF
CDR3 DNA: TGTGCCAGCAGCCAAGAAGTAGATACGCAGTATTTT
D gene: -
J gene: TRBJ2-3
clone size: -
V gene: TRBV4-2

CDR3 protein: CASSRDGRTLNTEAFF
CDR3 DNA: TGTGCCAGCAGTCGGGACGGAAGGACCCTGAACACTGAAGCTTTCTTT
D gene: -
J gene: TRBJ1-1
clone size: few
V gene: TRBV7-2

CDR3 protein: CAWSGGQGQPQHF
CDR3 DNA: TGTGCCTGGAGTGGGGGACAGGGCCAGCCCCAGCATTTT
D gene: TRBD1
J gene: TRBJ1-5
clone size: few
V gene: TRBV30

CDR3 protein: CASSSAGTNYEQYF
CDR3 DNA: TGTGCCAGCAGCTCCGCCGGGACCAACTACGAGCAGTACTTC
D gene: -
J gene: TRBJ2-7
clone size: few
V gene: TRBV7-9

CDR3 protein: CSVEGLADQETQYF
CDR3 DNA: TGCAGCGTTGAAGGGCTCGCCGACCAAGAGACCCAGTACTTC
D gene: -
J gene: TRBJ2-5
clone size: few
V gene: TRBV29-1

CDR3 protein: CASSQATGEDTGELFF
CDR3 DNA: TGTGCCAGCAGCCAAGCAACAGGGGAGGACACCGGGGAGCTGTTTTTT
D gene: -
J gene: TRBJ2-2
clone size: few
V gene: TRBV4-2

CDR3 protein: CASDRQNYGYTF
CDR3 DNA: TGTGCATCGGACAGGCAAAACTATGGCTACACCTTC
D gene: TRBD1
J gene: TRBJ1-2
clone size: -
V gene: TRBV30

CDR3 protein: CASSIGQGGETQYF
CDR3 DNA: TGTGCCAGCAGCATAGGACAGGGGGGAGAGACCCAGTACTTC
D gene: TRBD1
J gene: TRBJ2-5
clone size: -
V gene: TRBV5-4

CDR3 protein: CASSLATEAFF
CDR3 DNA: TGTGCCAGCAGTTTAGCCACTGAAGCTTTCTTT
D gene: -
J gene: TRBJ1-1
clone size: few
V gene: TRBV28

CDR3 protein: CASSPQGTHLYGYTF
CDR3 DNA: TGTGCCAGCAGTCCACAGGGTACACACCTCTATGGCTACACCTTC
D gene: -
J gene: TRBJ1-2
clone size: -
V gene: TRBV6-6

CDR3 protein: CASSYRDSYNEQFF
CDR3 DNA: TGTGCCAGCAGCTACCGGGACAGCTACAATGAGCAGTTCTTC
D gene: TRBD1
J gene: TRBJ2-1
clone size: few
V gene: TRBV11-2

CDR3 protein: CASRHGFATNEKLFF
CDR3 DNA: TGTGCCAGCAGGCACGGATTTGCAACTAATGAAAAACTGTTTTTT
D gene: -
J gene: TRBJ1-4
clone size: -
V gene: TRBV6-5

CDR3 protein: CASIDGTGSYNEQFF
CDR3 DNA: TGTGCCAGCATCGATGGGACGGGGTCCTACAATGAGCAGTTCTTC
D gene: -
J gene: TRBJ2-1
clone size: -
V gene: TRBV7-2

CDR3 protein: CSAQAVGQMIYNEQFF
CDR3 DNA: TGCAGCGCCCAAGCGGTGGGACAGATGATCTACAATGAGCAGTTCTTC
D gene: TRBD1
J gene: TRBJ2-1
clone size: few
V gene: TRBV29-1

CDR3 protein: CATSRDTGPGGDTQYF
CDR3 DNA: TGTGCCACCAGCAGAGATACGGGTCCGGGGGGAGATACGCAGTATTTT
D gene: TRBD2
J gene: TRBJ2-3
clone size: few
V gene: TRBV15

CDR3 protein: CASSLYRDNMDTEAFF
CDR3 DNA: TGTGCCAGCAGCTTATACAGGGATAACATGGACACTGAAGCTTTCTTT
D gene: -
J gene: TRBJ1-1
clone size: -
V gene: TRBV11-2

CDR3 protein: CASSQSTGTSSHNEQFF
CDR3 DNA: TGCGCCAGCAGTCAATCAACGGGGACTAGTTCCCACAATGAGCAGTTCTTC
D gene: TRBD2
J gene: TRBJ2-1
clone size: few
V gene: TRBV23-1

CDR3 protein: CASSRNRVTEAFF
CDR3 DNA: TGTGCCAGCAGCCGGAACAGGGTAACTGAAGCTTTCTTT
D gene: -
J gene: TRBJ1-1
clone size: -
V gene: TRBV14

CDR3 protein: CAWSVSGGEAFF
CDR3 DNA: TGTGCCTGGAGTGTATCAGGGGGCGAAGCTTTCTTT
D gene: TRBD1
J gene: TRBJ1-1
clone size: few
V gene: TRBV30

CDR3 protein: CASSLEDPPREQYF
CDR3 DNA: TGTGCCAGCAGCTTAGAGGACCCTCCCCGCGAGCAGTACTTC
D gene: -
J gene: TRBJ2-7
clone size: -
V gene: TRBV7-9

CDR3 protein: CASSYSDRVYGYTF
CDR3 DNA: TGTGCCAGCAGTTACTCCGACAGGGTCTATGGCTACACCTTC
D gene: TRBD1
J gene: TRBJ1-2
clone size: few
V gene: TRBV6-5

CDR3 protein: CASSLGPSGANVLTF
CDR3 DNA: TGTGCCAGCAGCTTGGGGCCTTCTGGGGCCAACGTCCTGACTTTC
D gene: -
J gene: TRBJ2-6
clone size: -
V gene: TRBV7-2

CDR3 protein: CASTLVRTGELFF
CDR3 DNA: TGTGCCAGCACTCTCGTTCGGACCGGGGAGCTGTTTTTT
D gene: -
J gene: TRBJ2-2
clone size: few
V gene: TRBV2

CDR3 protein: CASSPTLGTSSYNEQFF
CDR3 DNA: TGTGCCAGCAGCCCGACCCTTGGGACTAGCTCCTACAATGAGCAGTTCTTC
D gene: TRBD2
J gene: TRBJ2-1
clone size: -
V gene: TRBV9

CDR3 protein: CASSLSPDQPQHF
CDR3 DNA: TGTGCCAGCAGCCTAAGTCCAGATCAGCCCCAGCATTTT
D gene: -
J gene: TRBJ1-5
clone size: few
V gene: TRBV5-8

CDR3 protein: CASSARQGAGYGANVLTF
CDR3 DNA: TGTGCCAGCAGTGCGCGACAGGGGGCGGGCTACGGGGCCAACGTCCTGACTTTC
D gene: TRBD1
J gene: TRBJ2-6
clone size: few
V gene: TRBV27

CDR3 protein: CASRLGGQIEKLFF
CDR3 DNA: TGTGCCAGCAGACTGGGGGGGCAGATTGAAAAACTGTTTTTT
D gene: -
J gene: TRBJ1-4
clone size: -
V gene: TRBV6-5

CDR3 protein: CASSLRGSTYNEQFF
CDR3 DNA: TGTGCCAGCAGCCTCAGGGGCAGTACCTACAATGAGCAGTTCTTC
D gene: -
J gene: TRBJ2-1
clone size: few
V gene: TRBV27

CDR3 protein: CSVENPTGRGTEAFF
CDR3 DNA: TGCAGCGTTGAAAACCCGACGGGGCGAGGCACTGAAGCTTTCTTT
D gene: -
J gene: TRBJ1-1
clone size: -
V gene: TRBV29-1

CDR3 protein: CASSQEAVAPYEQYF
CDR3 DNA: TGCGCCAGCAGCCAAGAGGCCGTCGCCCCCTACGAGCAGTACTTC
D gene: -
J gene: TRBJ2-7
clone size: few
V gene: TRBV4-1

CDR3 protein: CASTGGSYEQYF
CDR3 DNA: TGTGCCAGCACGGGGGGCTCCTACGAGCAGTACTTC
D gene: TRBD2
J gene: TRBJ2-7
clone size: few
V gene: TRBV6-5

CDR3 protein: CAWSATQGSSYNSPLHF
CDR3 DNA: TGTGCCTGGAGTGCTACCCAGGGCAGCTCCTATAATTCACCCCTCCACTTT
D gene: -
J gene: TRBJ1-6
clone size: few
V gene: TRBV30

CDR3 protein: CASSPGGAEQYF
CDR3 DNA: TGTGCCAGCAGCCCCGGGGGGGCGGAGCAGTACTTC
D gene: TRBD2
J gene: TRBJ2-7
clone size: -
V gene: TRBV7-6

CDR3 protein: CASSYQTGVQETQYF
CDR3 DNA: TGTGCCAGCAGTTACCAAACAGGGGTACAAGAGACCCAGTACTTC
D gene: TRBD1
J gene: TRBJ2-5
clone size: -
V gene: TRBV6-6

CDR3 protein: CASSQDRGTKNIQYF
CDR3 DNA: TGTGCCAGCAGCCAAGACAGGGGGACCAAAAACATTCAGTACTTC
D gene: TRBD1
J gene: TRBJ2-4
clone size: few
V gene: TRBV7-9

CDR3 protein: CASSQAWSEEETQYF
CDR3 DNA: TGCGCCAGCAGCCAAGCGTGGTCGGAGGAAGAGACCCAGTACTTC
D gene: -
J gene: TRBJ2-5
clone size: few
V gene: TRBV4-1

CDR3 protein: CASSIDPYGYTF
CDR3 DNA: TGTGCCAGTAGTATTGACCCCTATGGCTACACCTTC
D gene: -
J gene: TRBJ1-2
clone size: -
V gene: TRBV19

CDR3 protein: CASSYSGGIVYGYTF
CDR3 DNA: TGTGCCAGCAGCTACTCGGGGGGAATTGTGTATGGCTACACCTTC
D gene: -
J gene: TRBJ1-2
clone size: -
V gene: TRBV11-2

CDR3 protein: CASSPRTGDDYGYTF
CDR3 DNA: TGTGCCAGCTCACCGAGGACAGGGGATGACTATGGCTACACCTTC
D gene: TRBD1
J gene: TRBJ1-2
clone size: -
V gene: TRBV18

CDR3 protein: CASSGLAKNNEQFF
CDR3 DNA: TGTGCCAGCAGTGGACTAGCGAAAAACAATGAGCAGTTCTTC
D gene: TRBD2
J gene: TRBJ2-1
clone size: -
V gene: TRBV13

CDR3 protein: CASSAQAYGYTF
CDR3 DNA: TGTGCCAGCAGCGCGCAGGCCTATGGCTACACCTTC
D gene: -
J gene: TRBJ1-2
clone size: few
V gene: TRBV9

CDR3 protein: CASSLGVSSYEQYF
CDR3 DNA: TGTGCCAGCAGCTTAGGCGTCAGCTCCTACGAGCAGTACTTC
D gene: -
J gene: TRBJ2-7
clone size: -
V gene: TRBV7-9

CDR3 protein: CASSNPGLSYNEQFF
CDR3 DNA: TGTGCCAGCAGCAACCCGGGACTTAGCTACAATGAGCAGTTCTTC
D gene: -
J gene: TRBJ2-1
clone size: -
V gene: TRBV7-2

CDR3 protein: CSVGRELGDTQYF
CDR3 DNA: TGCAGCGTTGGGCGGGAGCTGGGAGATACGCAGTATTTT
D gene: TRBD2
J gene: TRBJ2-3
clone size: few
V gene: TRBV29-1

CDR3 protein: CASSPYRGLYYGYTF
CDR3 DNA: TGTGCCAGCAGTCCCTACAGGGGACTCTACTATGGCTACACCTTC
D gene: TRBD1
J gene: TRBJ1-2
clone size: few
V gene: TRBV28

CDR3 protein: CAWSRFYRGGGAAETQYF
CDR3 DNA: TGTGCCTGGAGTAGATTTTATCGAGGCGGGGGGGCAGCAGAGACCCAGTACTTC
D gene: TRBD2
J gene: TRBJ2-5
clone size: -
V gene: TRBV30

CDR3 protein: CSGIGPNTEAFF
CDR3 DNA: TGCAGCGGGATCGGGCCGAACACTGAAGCTTTCTTT
D gene: -
J gene: TRBJ1-1
clone size: -
V gene: TRBV29-1

CDR3 protein: CASRGLRNTEAFF
CDR3 DNA: TGTGCCTCCAGGGGTCTCCGGAACACTGAAGCTTTCTTT
D gene: -
J gene: TRBJ1-1
clone size: -
V gene: TRBV10-3

CDR3 protein: CASSQEKTQAPFLEQYF
CDR3 DNA: TGCGCCAGCAGCCAAGAAAAGACTCAGGCCCCGTTTCTTGAGCAGTACTTC
D gene: -
J gene: TRBJ2-7
clone size: -
V gene: TRBV4-3

CDR3 protein: CASSYSGVGLVTEAFF
CDR3 DNA: TGTGCCAGCAGTTATTCGGGGGTAGGTTTGGTCACTGAAGCTTTCTTT
D gene: -
J gene: TRBJ1-1
clone size: -
V gene: TRBV6-5

CDR3 protein: CASTQLGNSPLHF
CDR3 DNA: TGTGCCAGCACCCAACTAGGGAATTCACCCCTCCACTTT
D gene: -
J gene: TRBJ1-6
clone size: -
V gene: TRBV2

CDR3 protein: CASSQGEGAGTDTQYF
CDR3 DNA: TGTGCCAGCAGCCAAGGAGAGGGGGCAGGTACAGATACGCAGTATTTT
D gene: TRBD1
J gene: TRBJ2-3
clone size: -
V gene: TRBV4-2

CDR3 protein: CASSLDPPGGTETQYF
CDR3 DNA: TGTGCCAGCAGCTTAGACCCCCCCGGGGGCACAGAGACCCAGTACTTC
D gene: -
J gene: TRBJ2-5
clone size: few
V gene: TRBV7-2

CDR3 protein: CASRNTGELFF
CDR3 DNA: TGTGCCAGCCGGAACACCGGGGAGCTGTTTTTT
D gene: -
J gene: TRBJ2-2
clone size: -
V gene: TRBV2

CDR3 protein: CAWNEGQTYEQYF
CDR3 DNA: TGTGCCTGGAACGAGGGACAGACCTACGAGCAGTACTTC
D gene: TRBD1
J gene: TRBJ2-7
clone size: -
V gene: TRBV30